This T cell receptor beta chain was recorded in a study of T cell responses to AZD1222 COVID-19 vaccine. Germline CDR1 is MNHEY and CDR2 is SVGAGI. The CDR3 sequence is 13 residues long. V lost 6 bases and J lost 2; bases outside the gene matches: 4. Second doses that came at about 4 or about 12 weeks were put together. Whole-study results and caveats: Among those given AZD1222, only five to seven were seropositive at baseline.

Repertoires were generated with immunoSEQ multiplex PCR, while TCRdb's copy carries only in-frame clones and drops some. The table includes over 150,000 clones, approximately 90% detected once. As to this clone: Its antigen is currently unknown.

This TCR was recovered from an adult who received the AZD1222 COVID-19 vaccine. Source: peripheral blood, taken 28 days after the second AZD1222 dose. The rearrangement links TRBV6-5 to TRBJ2-7; 7 nucleotides line up with TRBD1. CDR3 nucleotides: TGTGCCAGCAGAGGGGGCAGGGCCTACGAGCAGTACTTC. It codes for CASRGGRAYEQYF.